The sequence of this T cell receptor (beta chain) was determined in a study of blood T cells in healthy people across ages. Germline values: CDR1 KGHDR, CDR2 SFDVKD. The junction had 5 bases not matched to a gene; V was cut back by 4 bases and J by 5 bases. The CDR3 consists of 14 residues. Next came a second PCR, run for about 6 to 12 cycles, which used a sample-barcoded 5' primer along with a J-beta primer mix. Each CDR3 protein gets one entry after TCRdb re-called the 5' RACE reads with MiXCR. This sample has 1,300,000 or so distinct CDR3 sequences, with around 59% found just once. Sequences were obtained from blood. This TCR was sampled from a man in his late teens or twenties in good health. This sequence joins TRBV24-1 and TRBJ2-7; 9 bases agree with TRBD1. CDR3 nucleotide sequence: TGTGCCACCAGTGACGGGGGACAGGGCGACGAGCAGTACTTC. It yields the protein CATSDGGQGDEQYF.